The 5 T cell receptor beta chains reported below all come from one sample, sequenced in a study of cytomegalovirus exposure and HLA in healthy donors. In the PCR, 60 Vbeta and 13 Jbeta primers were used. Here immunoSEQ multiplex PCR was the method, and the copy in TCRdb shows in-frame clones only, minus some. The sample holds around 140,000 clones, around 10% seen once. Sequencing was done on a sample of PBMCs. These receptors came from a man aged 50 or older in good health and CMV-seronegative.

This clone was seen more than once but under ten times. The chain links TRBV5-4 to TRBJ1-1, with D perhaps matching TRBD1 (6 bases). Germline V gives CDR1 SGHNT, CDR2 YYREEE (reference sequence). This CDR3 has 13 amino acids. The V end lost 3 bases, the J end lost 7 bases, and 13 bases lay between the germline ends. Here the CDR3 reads CASSSQGDGEAFF. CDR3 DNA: TGTGCCAGCAGCTCACAGGGTGATGGTGAAGCTTTCTTT.

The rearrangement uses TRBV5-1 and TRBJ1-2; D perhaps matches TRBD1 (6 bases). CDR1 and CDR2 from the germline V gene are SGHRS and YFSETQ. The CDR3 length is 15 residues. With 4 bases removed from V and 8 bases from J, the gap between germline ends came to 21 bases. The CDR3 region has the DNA TGCGCCAGCAGCCCACAGGGAAACCCTCTTGAGGGCTACACCTTC. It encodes CASSPQGNPLEGYTF.

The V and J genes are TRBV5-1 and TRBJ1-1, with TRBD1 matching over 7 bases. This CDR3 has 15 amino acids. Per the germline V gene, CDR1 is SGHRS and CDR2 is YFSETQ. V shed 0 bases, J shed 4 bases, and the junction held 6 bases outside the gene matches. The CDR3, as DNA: TGCGCCAGCAGCTTGGCGTTGGCAGGGGGCACTGAAGCTTTCTTT. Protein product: CASSLALAGGTEAFF.

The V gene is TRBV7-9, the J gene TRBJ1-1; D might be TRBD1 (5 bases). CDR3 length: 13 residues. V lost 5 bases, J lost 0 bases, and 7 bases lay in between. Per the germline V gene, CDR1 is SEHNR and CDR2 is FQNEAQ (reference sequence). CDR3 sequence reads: CASSPQVNTEAFF. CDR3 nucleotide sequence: TGTGCCAGCAGCCCACAGGTGAACACTGAAGCTTTCTTT.

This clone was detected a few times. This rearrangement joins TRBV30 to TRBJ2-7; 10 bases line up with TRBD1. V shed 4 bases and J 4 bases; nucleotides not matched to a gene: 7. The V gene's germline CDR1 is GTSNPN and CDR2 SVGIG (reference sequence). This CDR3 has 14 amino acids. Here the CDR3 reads CAWTKTGGRYEQYF. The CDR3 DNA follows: TGTGCCTGGACTAAGACAGGGGGCAGGTACGAGCAGTACTTC.